This is a list of T cell receptor beta chains from one sample in a study of blood T cells in healthy people across ages. MiXCR, run by TCRdb on the 5' RACE reads, gives a single entry per CDR3 protein. The sample has about 630,000 distinct CDR3 sequences; about 21% are singletons. The specimen sequenced was blood. These receptors all come from a man between 65 and 85 years old in good health. CDR3s include the opening cysteine and the closing phenylalanine or tryptophan. The D gene is left open where the match is weak. Size is stated for part of the rows, as once, few or many counts, or as a class when the clone is expanded.

cdr3_nt: TGTGCCAGCTCACAGGGGGTGGGTGATGGCTACACCTTC
cdr3_aa: CASSQGVGDGYTF
j_call: TRBJ1-2
v_call: TRBV6-6
clone_size: NA
d_call: TRBD1

cdr3_nt: TGTGCCAGCTCCTCGGGACGTATGAACACTGAAGCTTTCTTT
cdr3_aa: CASSSGRMNTEAFF
j_call: TRBJ1-1
v_call: TRBV18
clone_size: NA
d_call: NA

cdr3_nt: TGTGCCAGCTGGGCGCGGGAGTTGAACAATGAGCAGTTCTTC
cdr3_aa: CASWARELNNEQFF
j_call: TRBJ2-1
v_call: TRBV12-3/TRBV12-4
clone_size: few
d_call: TRBD2

cdr3_nt: TGCAGCGTTGAGGGGTCCTACGAGCAGTACTTC
cdr3_aa: CSVEGSYEQYF
j_call: TRBJ2-7
v_call: TRBV29-1
clone_size: many
d_call: NA

cdr3_nt: TGTGCCAGCAGCTCTAGCGGGAGGCCCACAGATACGCAGTATTTT
cdr3_aa: CASSSSGRPTDTQYF
j_call: TRBJ2-3
v_call: TRBV28
clone_size: few
d_call: TRBD2

cdr3_nt: TGTGCCATCAGTGGGGGCACTGAAGCTTTCTTT
cdr3_aa: CAISGGTEAFF
j_call: TRBJ1-1
v_call: TRBV10-3
clone_size: NA
d_call: NA

cdr3_nt: TGCGCCAGCAGCATAGGACAGAGCACAGATACGCAGTATTTT
cdr3_aa: CASSIGQSTDTQYF
j_call: TRBJ2-3
v_call: TRBV5-1
clone_size: NA
d_call: NA

cdr3_nt: TGTGCCAGCAGTGAAAGCACGGGCGCCAATCAGCCCCAGCATTTT
cdr3_aa: CASSESTGANQPQHF
j_call: TRBJ1-5
v_call: TRBV2
clone_size: NA
d_call: NA

cdr3_nt: TGTGCCAGCAGCTTAGAGACTAGCGGGAGTAATGAGCAGTTCTTC
cdr3_aa: CASSLETSGSNEQFF
j_call: TRBJ2-1
v_call: TRBV7-2
clone_size: few
d_call: TRBD2

cdr3_nt: TGTGCCAGCAGCCGGGACCGAAACTATGGCTACACCTTC
cdr3_aa: CASSRDRNYGYTF
j_call: TRBJ1-2
v_call: TRBV12-3/TRBV12-4
clone_size: many
d_call: NA

cdr3_nt: TGTGCCAGTAGTACGGGACAGGGTCAAGAGACCCAGTACTTC
cdr3_aa: CASSTGQGQETQYF
j_call: TRBJ2-5
v_call: TRBV19
clone_size: many
d_call: TRBD1

cdr3_nt: TGTGCCAGCAGTGAACAGGGACAGGGTGGCCAAGAGACCCAGTACTTC
cdr3_aa: CASSEQGQGGQETQYF
j_call: TRBJ2-5
v_call: TRBV2
clone_size: once
d_call: TRBD1

cdr3_nt: TGTGCCAGCAGCACCGGGGGGCCGGCCTACAATGAGCAGGTCTTC
cdr3_aa: CASSTGGPAYNEQVF
j_call: TRBJ2-1
v_call: TRBV7-2
clone_size: few
d_call: NA

cdr3_nt: TGTGCCAGCAGAACCTATGGTTTCGGGACAAACAATGAGCAGTTCTTC
cdr3_aa: CASRTYGFGTNNEQFF
j_call: TRBJ2-1
v_call: TRBV6-5
clone_size: few
d_call: NA

cdr3_nt: TGTGCCAGCAGCCCGGGGACTAGCGGGGACCACAATGAGCAGTTCTTC
cdr3_aa: CASSPGTSGDHNEQFF
j_call: TRBJ2-1
v_call: TRBV12-3/TRBV12-4
clone_size: NA
d_call: TRBD2

cdr3_nt: TGTGCCAGCAGCTTCGGGATCGCGGGAGAAAAACTGTTTTTT
cdr3_aa: CASSFGIAGEKLFF
j_call: TRBJ1-4
v_call: TRBV7-2
clone_size: NA
d_call: NA

cdr3_nt: TGTGCCAGCAGTTTCGCACCTCCGGGACTAGCGGGAGGTGTGGACGAGCAGTACTTC
cdr3_aa: CASSFAPPGLAGGVDEQYF
j_call: TRBJ2-7
v_call: TRBV27
clone_size: NA
d_call: TRBD2

cdr3_nt: TGCAGTGTAAACAGGGGGGACGAGACCCAGTACTTC
cdr3_aa: CSVNRGDETQYF
j_call: TRBJ2-5
v_call: TRBV20-1
clone_size: NA
d_call: TRBD1

cdr3_nt: TGTGCCACCAGCGTAAGACTAGCGGGAGTGAGCAATGAGCAGTTCTTC
cdr3_aa: CATSVRLAGVSNEQFF
j_call: TRBJ2-1
v_call: TRBV15
clone_size: NA
d_call: TRBD2

cdr3_nt: TGTGCCAGCCAGACCCCAGCCGGGACAACTTACGAGCAGTACTTC
cdr3_aa: CASQTPAGTTYEQYF
j_call: TRBJ2-7
v_call: TRBV2
clone_size: few
d_call: NA

cdr3_nt: TGCGCCAGCAGCCAAGGTCAAAGCACAGATACGCAGTATTTT
cdr3_aa: CASSQGQSTDTQYF
j_call: TRBJ2-3
v_call: TRBV4-3
clone_size: many
d_call: NA

cdr3_nt: TGTGCCAGCAGTTACTCTGGAGGAGGGATTCCTTCTGGGGTCAACGTCCTGACTTTC
cdr3_aa: CASSYSGGGIPSGVNVLTF
j_call: TRBJ2-6
v_call: TRBV6-5
clone_size: NA
d_call: NA

cdr3_nt: TGTGCCAGCAAACTAGCGGAGGGTGGGACCTACGAGCAGTACTTC
cdr3_aa: CASKLAEGGTYEQYF
j_call: TRBJ2-7
v_call: TRBV2
clone_size: few
d_call: TRBD2